This T cell receptor beta chain was recovered during a study of early T cells in non-severe SARS-CoV-2 infection. For the study at large: Sequencing of bulk RNA from unsorted whole blood was done, without chain pairing. General study findings and limits: VDJdb matching, biased toward anti-spike CD8 responses, missed private and CD4 specificities.

The V end lost 0 bases, the J end lost 0 bases, and 7 bases lay between the germline ends. Germline loops: CDR1 SGDLS, CDR2 YYNGEE. The CDR3 runs 15 residues. Unique molecular identifiers were added to individual cDNA molecules. TCRdb passed the 5' RACE reads through MiXCR, listing each CDR3 protein once. The sample comprises tens of thousands of distinct CDR3 sequences, around 21% of which are singletons, and approximately 15% rests with the top ten. This clonotype has a handful of counts. Antigen: not known. Specimen: whole blood, collected at baseline. The sequence came from an adult who was a healthcare worker with PCR-confirmed SARS-CoV-2 infection or an uninfected control (not recorded which). This chain connects TRBV9 to TRBJ2-1; D unresolved. The CDR3 sequence is CASSVVANSYNEQFF. The CDR3, as DNA: TGTGCCAGCAGCGTAGTGGCTAACTCCTACAATGAGCAGTTCTTC.